The 23 T cell receptor beta chains reported below all come from one sample, sequenced in a study of blood T cell repertoires in COVID-19. Produced via immunoSEQ multiplex PCR; TCRdb's table is partial and in-frame only. The table lists 100,000 to 150,000 clones, 70% to 90% of them singletons, with approximately 1.5% in the top ten. Sequenced: peripheral blood. The receptor source for this set is a human donor in a cohort sampled during active COVID-19.

This clone was recorded many times. The same CDR3 can be traced to other DNA sequences in this sample. The V call is TRBV4-2, the J call TRBJ2-7; 8 bases fit TRBD1. From germline, CDR1 is LGHNA and CDR2 YNFKEQ. CDR3 length: 14 amino acids. Losses at the gene ends were 0 bases for V and 2 bases for J; bases not matched to a gene: 0. The CDR3 region is CASSQEDRAYEQYF. The DNA for the CDR3 is TGTGCCAGCAGCCAAGAGGACAGGGCCTACGAGCAGTACTTC.

The chain joins TRBV6-5 to TRBJ1-5, with D tentatively TRBD1 (6 bases). Germline-derived CDR1 and CDR2 are MNHEY and SVGAGI. This CDR3 is 15 amino acids long. Trimming stripped 5 bases from V and 0 bases from J, with 11 bases between. The CDR3 coding sequence is TGTGCCAGCAGTATTACCAGGGGTAGCAATCAGCCCCAGCATTTT. Amino acid sequence: CASSITRGSNQPQHF.

The chain couples TRBV19 to TRBJ2-3, with D maybe TRBD1 (5 bases). The CDR3 extends over 15 amino acids. The V gene's germline CDR1 is LNHDA and CDR2 SQIVND (reference sequence). The V end lost 10 bases, the J end lost 2 bases, and 19 bases lay between the germline ends. CDR3 amino acids: CATKPGHGSTDTQYF. Here the CDR3 DNA reads TGTGCCACGAAGCCCGGACACGGATCCACAGATACGCAGTATTTT.

The CDR3 sequence is CASNRQGAVQGYSNQPQHF. The CDR3 DNA is TGTGCCAGCAATCGGCAGGGGGCAGTTCAAGGGTATAGCAATCAGCCCCAGCATTTT. This sequence joins TRBV6-6 and TRBJ1-5; 8 nucleotides line up with TRBD1. The J segment lost 0 bases and the V segment lost 7 bases, leaving 17 bases of the junction unmatched. Germline V gene sequence: CDR1 MNHNY, CDR2 SVGAGI (reference sequence). This CDR3 comprises 19 residues.

The J gene is TRBJ2-5, the V gene TRBV7-9, with 9 positions matching TRBD1. After removal of 2 bases from V and 3 bases from J, the junction contained 7 bases not matched to a gene. The CDR3 sequence is 16 residues long. CDR1 is SEHNR and CDR2 is FQNEAQ in the germline V gene (reference sequence). The CDR3 here is CASSLMGTGGEETQYF. The CDR3 coding sequence is TGTGCCAGCAGCTTAATGGGAACAGGGGGCGAAGAGACCCAGTACTTC.

The V call is TRBV7-9, the J call TRBJ2-3; 7 bases line up with TRBD2. Germline lookup yields CDR1 SEHNR and CDR2 FQNEAQ (reference sequence). The CDR3 has 15 residues. Trimming removed 4 bases from V and 2 bases from J; junction bases left unmatched: 6. The CDR3 region has the DNA TGTGCCAGCAGCTCCCCGGCGGGGGTCACAGATACGCAGTATTTT. It encodes CASSSPAGVTDTQYF.

The gene calls are TRBV29-1 and TRBJ2-3, with TRBD2 matching over 9 bases. The CDR3 is 13 amino acids. CDR1 and CDR2 from the germline V gene are SQVTM and ANQGSEA. J was trimmed by 1 base and V by 4 bases; bases with no gene match: 0. The CDR3 nucleotides are TGCAGCGTTGGACTAGCGGGCACAGATACGCAGTATTTT. Its translation: CSVGLAGTDTQYF.

The chain employs TRBV7-8 and TRBJ1-1; 11 bases align to TRBD1. The CDR3 extends over 16 amino acids. CDR1 SGHVS and CDR2 FQNEAQ come from the germline V gene. V trimming: 1 base; J trimming: 3 bases; junction bases outside the gene matches: 4. Written as DNA, the CDR3 is TGTGCCAGCAGCTTAGTCCCGGGACAGGGGGACACTGAAGCTTTCTTT. The encoded protein is CASSLVPGQGDTEAFF.

V and J are TRBV7-9 and TRBJ2-2; 8 positions match TRBD1. Germline-derived CDR1 and CDR2 are SEHNR and FQNEAQ (reference sequence). V shed 2 bases, J shed 6 bases, and the junction held 17 bases outside the gene matches. This CDR3 comprises 19 residues. The CDR3 sequence: CASSLNFIRTGSFSGELFF. The DNA for the CDR3 is TGTGCCAGCAGCTTAAATTTTATAAGGACAGGGTCGTTCTCCGGGGAGCTGTTTTTT.

The V call is TRBV15, the J call TRBJ1-4; possible D gene TRBD1, 5 bases. The CDR3 is 14 residues long. In germline, CDR1 is LNHNV, CDR2 YYDKDF (reference sequence). V gave up 0 bases and J gave up 8 bases, with 10 bases separating them. CDR3 amino acids: CATSREGGEEKLFF. The CDR3 nucleotides are TGTGCCACCAGCAGAGAGGGGGGGGAGGAAAAACTGTTTTTT.

The chain couples TRBV7-2 to TRBJ2-4, with TRBD2 as a possible D gene (7 bases). The CDR3 has 14 amino acids. With 5 bases removed from V and 8 bases from J, the gap between germline ends came to 16 bases. Germline values: CDR1 SGHTA, CDR2 FQGNSA. The CDR3 here is CASSPRAGADIQYF. The DNA of the CDR3 is TGTGCCAGCAGCCCCCGGGCGGGGGCGGACATTCAGTACTTC.

The rearrangement uses TRBV19 and TRBJ2-3, with TRBD2 matching 10 bases. J was trimmed by 4 bases and V by 7 bases; bases with no gene match: 14. Looked up from germline, CDR1 is LNHDA and CDR2 is SQIVND (reference sequence). The CDR3 spans 17 residues. CDR3 nucleotide sequence: TGTGCCAGTACTCGTTCTTTCGTAGCGGGAGGTTCAGATACGCAGTATTTT. It is translated as CASTRSFVAGGSDTQYF.

The CDR3 nucleotides are TGTGCCAGCAGCTTTAGTGCCGGAGGGGAGCAGTACTTC. Translation: CASSFSAGGEQYF. V and J are TRBV7-9 and TRBJ2-7; TRBD2 is a possible D gene (6 bases). V lost 3 bases, J lost 7 bases, and 13 bases lay in between. There are 13 residues in the CDR3. CDR1 is SEHNR, CDR2 FQNEAQ, per germline (reference sequence).

The chain employs TRBV6-5 and TRBJ2-7; 8 nucleotides match TRBD1. V lost 6 bases to trimming and J lost 3 bases; unmatched junction nucleotides: 10. Germline-derived CDR1 and CDR2 are MNHEY and SVGAGI. The CDR3 has 15 amino acids. The CDR3: CASRFAGGWGYEQYF. The CDR3 DNA follows: TGTGCCAGCAGGTTCGCAGGGGGCTGGGGCTACGAGCAGTACTTC.

The J gene is TRBJ1-2, the V gene TRBV28, with D perhaps matching TRBD1 (6 bases). Germline CDR1 MDHEN, CDR2 SYDVKM. Trimming pared 2 bases from V and 5 bases from J, leaving 15 bases between. The CDR3 has 15 amino acids. For the CDR3, the DNA is TGTGCCAGCAGTTTACCGGGACACGGATTTTATGGCTACACCTTC. The encoded protein is CASSLPGHGFYGYTF.

The V call is TRBV28, the J call TRBJ1-4, with a weak D call TRBD1 (5 bases). Germline CDR1 MDHEN, CDR2 SYDVKM. The length of the CDR3 is 14 residues. V shed 6 bases and J shed 2 bases, with 10 bases lying between them. This chain's CDR3 is CASSWTQTNEKLFF. CDR3 bases: TGTGCCAGCAGCTGGACACAGACTAATGAAAAACTGTTTTTT.

The chain employs TRBV5-1 and TRBJ2-2; 8 positions agree with TRBD2. This CDR3 is built from 15 residues. Germline values: CDR1 SGHRS, CDR2 YFSETQ. V dropped 6 bases and J dropped 5; count of bases not matched to a gene: 9. CDR3 bases: TGCGCCAGCACCTACAGCGGGAGTGGGACCGGGGAGCTGTTTTTT. Residues: CASTYSGSGTGELFF.

This clone has only a few counts. The chain is built from TRBV9 and TRBJ2-1; 9 bases are a match to TRBD1. V shed 3 bases and J 3 bases; nucleotides not matched to a gene: 4. Germline loops: CDR1 SGDLS, CDR2 YYNGEE. The CDR3 loop spans 15 amino acids. The CDR3 DNA is TGTGCCAGCAGCGCTACGGACAGGGGCTACAATGAGCAGTTCTTC. Protein product: CASSATDRGYNEQFF. Looking up the rest from reference TRBV9 and TRBJ2-1 gives the full variable domain: DSGVTQTPKHLITATGQRVTLRCSPRSGDLSVYWYQQSLDQGLQFLIQYYNGEERAKGNILERFSAQQFPDLHSELNLSSLELGDSALYFCASSATDRGYNEQFFGPGTRLTVL.

This clone was counted once. The chain recombines TRBV2 with TRBJ2-1, with a possible D match to TRBD2 (5 bases). The CDR3 sequence is 14 residues long. The germline gives CDR1 SNHLY, CDR2 FYNNEI. V was trimmed by 6 bases and J by 6 bases, leaving 15 bases between them. The CDR3 DNA reads TGTGCCAGCAGACCGGGGTACAGTGGCAATGAGCAGTTCTTC. Translation gives CASRPGYSGNEQFF.

The chain is built from TRBV19 and TRBJ2-5; D is undetermined. CDR3 length equals 13 residues. Germline values: CDR1 LNHDA, CDR2 SQIVND (reference sequence). V was clipped by 3 bases and J by 2 bases, with 7 bases between them. The CDR3, as DNA: TGTGCCAGTAGTATGGGCCTACAAGAGACCCAGTACTTC. Translating gives CASSMGLQETQYF.

The CDR3: CASKSGTSGGAWTQYF. The CDR3 coding sequence is TGCGCCAGCAAGTCCGGGACTAGCGGGGGGGCCTGGACCCAGTACTTC. This chain uses TRBV10-2 with TRBJ2-5; 16 bases match TRBD2. Germline V lookup: CDR1 WSHSY, CDR2 SAAADI. The CDR3 extends over 16 amino acids. V shed 7 bases and J 7 bases; nucleotides not matched to a gene: 9.

The V call is TRBV27, the J call TRBJ2-3; D possibly corresponds to TRBD2 (6 bases). V shed 2 bases and J shed 2 bases, with 14 bases lying between them. Germline V gene sequence: CDR1 MNHEY, CDR2 SMNVEV (reference sequence). The CDR3 is made up of 16 amino acids. The CDR3 here is CASSLRSPGVTDTQYF. Written as DNA, the CDR3 is TGTGCCAGCAGTTTAAGATCCCCGGGGGTCACAGATACGCAGTATTTT.

The chain is built from TRBV7-6 and TRBJ2-7; TRBD1 matches 9 bases. The CDR3 is 14 residues long. With V trimmed by 5 bases and J by 3 bases, 5 bases remained unmatched. Germline V gives CDR1 SGHVS, CDR2 FNYEAQ. CDR3: CASSPRTGDYEQYF. The CDR3 nucleotides read TGTGCCAGCAGCCCCCGGACAGGGGACTACGAGCAGTACTTC.